The 24 T cell receptor beta chains below come from one sample, sequenced in a study of T cells after posttransplantation cyclophosphamide. The data were produced by immunoSEQ multiplex PCR, yet TCRdb's version contains in-frame clones alone and is incomplete. This repertoire shows approximately 15,000 clones, roughly 80% found once; its top ten account for roughly 2.8%. Sampled 1 year posttransplant, controls received myeloablative marrow transplants, methotrexate and a calcineurin inhibitor. The sequences come from PBMCs, collected 440 to 450 days after allogeneic stem cell transplant with calcineurin inhibitor and methotrexate. The receptors derive from a male patient in his 30s who received an allogeneic stem cell transplant from an unrelated donor, was CMV-positive, and had acute and chronic GVHD. The graft donor may have contributed some T cells.

The CDR3 loop reads CASSVAKARGPHEQFF. CDR3 in DNA: TGTGCCAGCAGCGTAGCTAAGGCTAGGGGCCCGCACGAGCAGTTCTTC. The rearrangement links TRBV9 to TRBJ2-1; D is perhaps TRBD1 (5 bases). CDR1 SGDLS and CDR2 YYNGEE come from the germline V gene. The CDR3 runs to 16 residues. V was shortened by 0 bases and J by 10 bases, with 20 bases between the two germline ends. The variable domain in full, completed from reference TRBV9 and TRBJ2-1, reads DSGVTQTPKHLITATGQRVTLRCSPRSGDLSVYWYQQSLDQGLQFLIQYYNGEERAKGNILERFSAQQFPDLHSELNLSSLELGDSALYFCASSVAKARGPHEQFFGPGTRLTVL.

The V gene is TRBV27, the J gene TRBJ2-7, with a weak D call TRBD1 (6 bases). From germline, CDR1 is MNHEY and CDR2 SMNVEV (reference sequence). There are 12 residues in the CDR3. Trimming shortened V by 6 bases and J by 4 bases, and 10 bases separated the two germline ends. CDR3 protein: CASSNTGYEQYF. CDR3 nucleotide sequence: TGTGCCAGCAGCAATACAGGGTACGAGCAGTACTTC.

The rearrangement uses TRBV6-1 and TRBJ1-4; TRBD1 matches at 8 bases. With 5 bases clipped from V and 8 bases from J, the junction kept 7 bases outside the gene matches. Germline assignment: CDR1 MNHNS and CDR2 SASEGT. This CDR3 comprises 14 residues. CDR3 amino acids: CASSLDRDGEKLFF. DNA of the CDR3: TGTGCCAGCAGTTTGGACAGGGACGGAGAAAAACTGTTTTTT.

This clone was seen a handful of times. The V call is TRBV7-8, the J call TRBJ1-5; perhaps TRBD1 as D (5 bases). V was cut by 5 bases and J by 0 bases, with 17 bases left in between. The CDR3 consists of 17 residues. Germline V CDR1 and CDR2: SGHVS, FQNEAQ. The CDR3 nucleotides read TGTGCCAGCAGCCGTAATTCAGGGCAAAATAGCAATCAGCCCCAGCATTTT. Its protein is CASSRNSGQNSNQPQHF.

This clone was detected a few times. The chain uses TRBV6-7 and TRBJ1-3; no reliable D call. TRBV6-7 is marked as an open reading frame, function uncertain. The CDR3 covers 10 residues. V gave up 10 bases and J gave up 10 bases, with 11 bases separating them. The CDR3 region is CATQTVTIYF. DNA of the CDR3: TGTGCCACCCAAACAGTAACCATATATTTT.

This chain uses TRBV2 with TRBJ2-1, with D possibly matching TRBD1 (5 bases). The CDR3 has 14 amino acids. Trimming took 3 bases from V and 2 from J, leaving 8 bases between them. Per the germline V gene, CDR1 is SNHLY and CDR2 is FYNNEI. CDR3 DNA: TGTGCCAGCAGTGACAGGGTTACCTACAATGAGCAGTTCTTC. As protein: CASSDRVTYNEQFF.

This clone showed up just once. This sequence joins TRBV4-2 and TRBJ2-1; a weak D match, TRBD2 (13 bases). V lost 4 bases to trimming and J lost 5 bases, with 39 bases between them. CDR3 size: 23 residues. Germline-derived CDR1 and CDR2 are LGHNA and YNFKEQ. CDR3: CASSPLPGTGGETSGRGHNEQFF. Here the CDR3 DNA reads TGTGCCAGCAGCCCCCTTCCCGGGACAGGGGGCGAAACTAGCGGGAGGGGACACAATGAGCAGTTCTTC.

The sample holds one count of this clone. The rearrangement uses TRBV5-5 and TRBJ1-2; no clear D. The CDR3 runs 17 residues. Germline V CDR1 and CDR2: SGHKS, YYEKEE (reference sequence). Between the trimmed V and J ends, which lost 2 bases and 4 bases, there was a span of 21 bases. CDR3 nucleotides: TGTGCCAGCAGCTTAATCATTCCCTGGGCCACCAGCTATGGCTACACCTTC. It yields the protein CASSLIIPWATSYGYTF. Full variable domain (missing parts from reference TRBV5-5 and TRBJ1-2): DAGVTQSPTHLIKTRGQQVTLRCSPISGHKSVSWYQQVLGQGPQFIFQYYEKEERGRGNFPDRFSARQFPNYSSELNVNALLLGDSALYLCASSLIIPWATSYGYTFGSGTRLTVV.

The rearrangement joins TRBV2 to TRBJ2-5, with unresolved D. The V end lost 3 bases, the J end lost 1 base, and 6 bases lay between the germline ends. The CDR3 is 13 amino acids. The germline gives CDR1 SNHLY, CDR2 FYNNEI. This chain's CDR3 is CASSEGSQETQYF. The CDR3 DNA is TGTGCCAGCAGTGAGGGCAGCCAAGAGACCCAGTACTTC.

The chain joins TRBV5-4 to TRBJ2-7; 9 bases agree with TRBD1. Trimming removed 1 base from V and 6 bases from J; junction bases left unmatched: 2. The CDR3 is 13 amino acids. Germline V gene sequence: CDR1 SGHNT, CDR2 YYREEE (reference sequence). Here the CDR3 DNA reads TGTGCCAGCAGCTTGACAGGGGGCTCCGAGCAGTACTTC. This gives the protein CASSLTGGSEQYF.

The chain's CDR3 is CALETFSYNEQFF. CDR3 DNA: TGTGCCCTGGAGACGTTCTCCTACAATGAGCAGTTCTTC. The V and J genes are TRBV7-9 and TRBJ2-1, with D unclear. The germline V and J ends were trimmed by 11 bases and 0 bases, with 11 bases remaining between them. The CDR3 has 13 residues. Germline V gene data show CDR1 as SEHNR and CDR2 as FQNEAQ (reference sequence). The complete variable domain, with remaining parts taken from reference TRBV7-9 and TRBJ2-1, reads DTGVSQNPRHKITKRGQNVTFRCDPISEHNRLYWYRQTLGQGPEFLTYFQNEAQLEKSRLLSDRFSAERPKGSFSTLEIQRTEQGDSAMYLCALETFSYNEQFFGPGTRLTVL.

In nucleotides, the CDR3 is TGTGCCAGCAGCTTGACAGGGGGCTCCGAGCAGTACTTC. Its translation is CASSLTGGSEQYF. This sequence joins TRBV5-4 and TRBJ2-5; the match to TRBD1 covers 9 bases. The DNA matches TRBJ2-7 better at its end, which makes the J call doubtful. The length of the CDR3 is 13 residues. The V gene's germline CDR1 is SGHNT and CDR2 YYREEE (reference sequence).

This sequence joins TRBV28 and TRBJ1-2; TRBD1 aligns across 7 bases. The germline V gene encodes CDR1 MDHEN and CDR2 SYDVKM. CDR3 length equals 13 residues. The junction had 9 bases not matched to a gene; V was cut back by 10 bases and J by 4 bases. The CDR3 loop is CATRDSLSYGYTF. The CDR3 DNA is TGTGCCACCCGGGACAGCCTTAGCTATGGCTACACCTTC.

The rearrangement links TRBV19 to TRBJ2-3, with D perhaps matching TRBD2 (6 bases). V lost 8 bases to trimming and J lost 5 bases, with 8 bases between them. Germline V CDR1 and CDR2: LNHDA, SQIVND (reference sequence). This CDR3 is 11 amino acids long. The CDR3: CASWRGDTQYF. The CDR3 coding sequence is TGTGCCAGTTGGAGGGGAGATACGCAGTATTTT.

The chain recombines TRBV2 with TRBJ2-3; a weak D match, TRBD1 (6 bases). This CDR3 region has 12 residues. Trimming removed 8 bases from V and 2 bases from J, with 8 bases in between. CDR1 is SNHLY, CDR2 FYNNEI, per germline. CDR3 sequence: CASAGVTDTQYF. CDR3 bases: TGTGCCAGCGCAGGGGTCACAGATACGCAGTATTTT.

This clone turned up a few times. The chain uses TRBV5-4 and TRBJ1-1, with D tentatively TRBD1 (6 bases). The germline V gene has CDR1 SGHNT and CDR2 YYREEE (reference sequence). There are 13 residues in the CDR3. The germline V and J ends were trimmed by 4 bases and 1 base, with 8 bases remaining between them. In DNA, the CDR3 is TGTGCCAGCAGCGTGGACAGGAACACTGAAGCTTTCTTT. Its translation: CASSVDRNTEAFF.

V usage is TRBV4-1 and J usage is TRBJ2-7; 8 nucleotides line up with TRBD2. Looked up from germline, CDR1 is MGHRA and CDR2 is YSYEKL. The J segment lost 3 bases and the V segment lost 7 bases, leaving 8 bases of the junction unmatched. The CDR3 loop spans 14 amino acids. The CDR3, as DNA: TGCGCCAGCACCACCGAAAGCGGGGGCTACGAGCAGTACTTC. This translates into CASTTESGGYEQYF.

The chain carries TRBV19 and TRBJ2-1; D is uncertain. The V and J ends lost 5 bases and 0 bases respectively, with 8 bases between them. The CDR3 totals 14 residues. CDR1 is LNHDA and CDR2 is SQIVND in the germline V gene (reference sequence). In nucleotides, the CDR3 is TGTGCCAGTAGTCCCCGAGCCTCCTACAATGAGCAGTTCTTC. Translating gives CASSPRASYNEQFF.

The rearrangement links TRBV13 to TRBJ1-4; D call uncertain. Germline CDR1 and CDR2: PRHDT and FYEKMQ (reference sequence). The length of the CDR3 is 15 residues. V shed 0 bases and J shed 5 bases, with 10 bases lying between them. CDR3 region: CASSLGREPNEKLFF. Written as DNA, the CDR3 is TGTGCCAGCAGCTTAGGGCGGGAGCCAAATGAAAAACTGTTTTTT.

J is TRBJ2-7 and V is TRBV2; the D gene is possibly TRBD2 (5 bases). CDR3 length: 11 amino acids. The V and J ends lost 5 bases and 7 bases respectively, with 9 bases between them. Germline CDR1 is SNHLY and CDR2 is FYNNEI. In nucleotides, the CDR3 is TGTGCCAGCAGTCGGGGAGTGGAGCAGTACTTC. Protein sequence: CASSRGVEQYF.

The chain couples TRBV4-3 to TRBJ2-2, with 9 positions matching TRBD1. This CDR3 has 16 residues. CDR1 is LGHNA and CDR2 is YSLEER in the germline V gene. V gave up 0 bases and J gave up 4 bases; unmatched junction bases: 3. CDR3 region: CASSQESGQGTGELFF. The CDR3 region has the DNA TGCGCCAGCAGCCAAGAATCGGGACAGGGCACCGGGGAGCTGTTTTTT.

This clone showed up just once. The J gene is TRBJ1-2, the V gene TRBV18, with a weak D call TRBD1 (6 bases). This CDR3 is 14 amino acids long. Germline V gives CDR1 KGHSH, CDR2 LQKENI. The V end lost 6 bases, the J end lost 3 bases, and 14 bases lay between the germline ends. CDR3 protein: CASSLRGLYYGYTF. CDR3 coding DNA: TGTGCCAGCTCCCTCAGGGGTCTTTACTATGGCTACACCTTC.

The genes are TRBV4-2 and TRBJ2-3; 8 nucleotides align to TRBD2. V shed 0 bases, J shed 4 bases, and the junction held 12 bases outside the gene matches. There are 18 residues in the CDR3. Germline V gene data show CDR1 as LGHNA and CDR2 as YNFKEQ. CDR3 DNA sequence: TGTGCCAGCAGCCAAGACTGGCTCGGGACTAGTGAGCCAGATACGCAGTATTTT. It specifies CASSQDWLGTSEPDTQYF.

This clone was detected a few times. V usage is TRBV4-1 and J usage is TRBJ1-4; D unresolved. The CDR3 extends over 13 amino acids. With 4 bases removed from V and 7 bases from J, the gap between germline ends came to 10 bases. Germline values: CDR1 MGHRA, CDR2 YSYEKL. The CDR3 DNA is TGCGCCAGCAGCCCGGAAGGGAGTGAAAAACTGTTTTTT. Translated: CASSPEGSEKLFF.